The following is a T cell receptor beta chain sequence with its context. Its specificity is unknown. RNA in its total form was extracted from whole blood, and T cells were not sorted. The CDR3 spans 18 residues. CDR1 and CDR2 from the germline V gene are SGHRS and YFSETQ. This sample stems from a study of monozygotic twins with inflammatory bowel disease. Findings and limits, study-wide: IBD patients, compared with healthy twins, shared fewer clonotypes with others (especially with disease activity).

Samples each yielded cDNA through eight separate reactions. The template switching step added UMIs that contained a 6-nucleotide sample barcode. From the 5' RACE reads, TCRdb lists one entry per CDR3 protein and no DNA. Its table lists 110,000 to 150,000 distinct CDR3 sequences. V and J are TRBV5-1 and TRBJ2-7; the TCRdb call, TRBD2, lacks DNA for checking. Sequences were obtained from blood. This TCR was recovered from a human donor with ulcerative colitis or Crohn's disease, or a healthy co-twin of an affected twin (not recorded which). CDR3 in amino acids: CASSPAPSLAGGPDEQYF. Full variable domain (rest looked up from reference TRBV5-1 and TRBJ2-7): KAGVTQTPRYLIKTRGQQVTLSCSPISGHRSVSWYQQTPGQGLQFLFEYFSETQRNKGNFPGRFSGRQFSNSRSEMNVSTLELGDSALYLCASSPAPSLAGGPDEQYFGPGTRLTVT.